This T cell receptor beta chain was profiled in a study of T cell responses to AZD1222 COVID-19 vaccine (dated by TCRdb to the early 2020s). General notes on the study: Because spike-specific TCR depth and breadth did not differ between the two schedules, AZD1222 recipients who got a second dose at roughly 4 weeks were pooled with those who got a second dose at roughly 12 weeks. TCR sequencing covered some 250 trial participants: 200 to 220 given two doses of AZD1222 and approximately 25 given two doses of MenACWY control vaccine. Trial participants were enrolled into age subgroups of 18-55, 56-69 and 70-plus years, which contained approximately 150, 28 and 58 TCR-sequenced participants, respectively.

Concerning this clone: The target of this receptor is not known. The sample holds no much larger clone one base away, and base qualities are not on file.

Trimming removed 2 bases from V and 0 bases from J, leaving 9 bases between the germline ends. The CDR3 covers 15 residues, taking in both the cysteine and the phenylalanine. The CDR3 DNA has 45 bases and is translated from base 1. The germline V gene encodes CDR1 SGHTA and CDR2 FQGTGA. The CDR3 regions of human TCRbeta chains were analyzed by immunosequencing. The authors processed their data as follows. Repertoire TCRs were matched against a reference library of SARS-CoV-2-specific TCRs generated with the MIRA antigen-specificity platform. Breadth meant the fraction of unique TCRs that were SARS-CoV-2-associated, whereas depth meant the fraction of total T cells that were SARS-CoV-2-associated. Each spike-specific TCR was assigned to its reactive spike region and to a CD4 or CD8 class using the MIRA data. Log10-transformed breadth and depth values were compared by one-way ANOVA with Sidak's multiple comparisons tests. In its TCRdb copy, this immuneACCESS table keeps in-frame sequences only and misses some clones. Where compared with another copy, unresolved V genes explain less than half of these, and the others have no known cause. That table furnishes V, J and clone size, whereas the DNA furnished D and trimming. For this sample the table gives 95,000 to 150,000 clones, of which 92% were detected only once. The biggest ten clones account for around 1.7% of the sample.

Reading the label with the study, this specimen's time point is: baseline before first vaccination. Vaccinee samples were obtained from the UK trials COV001 and COV002, which included a single-blind randomized controlled phase 2/3 trial of AZD1222 (ChAdOx1 nCoV-19) in healthy adults. For TCRbeta chain sequencing, PBMC samples from trial participants were taken at day 0 and at day 28 after the second dose. Study-wide conclusions, independent of this receptor: Epitopes outside the regions mutated in the B.1.351 and B.1.1.7 variants were reportedly recognized by nearly half of the unique spike-specific TCRs. In the small 56-69-year group, the increase in depth fell short of significance, most likely because of low power. Vaccine-associated CD4 TCRs spanned the whole spike protein, with dominant responses in regions 160-218 and 743-854. Most participants were white British and females outnumbered males, and the authors suggested that clonal diversity may have been underestimated. Conclusions about previously exposed vaccinees were limited because only 5 or 6 AZD1222 recipients were SARS-CoV-2 seropositive at baseline. Because no samples from the day 14 peak response were available, repertoires could be characterized only after the peak T cell response. Spike-specific TCR breadth and depth rose significantly after two AZD1222 doses compared with day 0 and with MenACWY recipients.

The sequence links TRBV7-3 to TRBJ2-3; 6 matching bases give a weak D call of TRBD1. The TCR sequence derives from an adult in good health. The sequencing here drew on peripheral blood, taken on day 0 of AZD1222 vaccination. The sequenced DNA is TGTGCCAGCAGCTTAGGACAGCCTAGCACAGATACGCAGTATTTT. Its translation reads: CASSLGQPSTDTQYF.